The T cell receptor (beta chain) under discussion was sequenced for a study of tumor-infiltrating lymphocytes in primary liver carcinoma (dated 2017 in TCRdb). A note on the overall study: Of the five patients, three men and two women aged 30 to 69 years, four had hepatocellular carcinoma and one had combined HCC and intrahepatic cholangiocarcinoma. TCRbeta repertoire sequencing, expression microarrays and whole-exome sequencing were combined in the study across five regions of each liver tumor, with adjacent normal tissue and blood also included. Each sample produced about 3.5 to 7.13 million productive TCRbeta reads, and read depth showed no significant difference between tissue types. To link TCRbeta repertoire diversity to the local molecular phenotype, the 25 tumor region samples were profiled with Agilent mRNA microarrays. Technical replicate repertoires showed high reproducibility, with mean shared-clone rates around 0.9 and correlation coefficients above 0.95. The five patients had tumors of stage T1-T3 N0M0, with maximum diameters ranging from about 4.2 to 10 cm. A total of about 35 specimens from 5 patients, comprising some 25 tumor regions, 5 adjacent noncancerous liver tissues and 5 peripheral blood samples, were covered by TCRbeta repertoire sequencing.

With respect to this clonotype: Its specific antigen is unknown. One end of the junction varies from germline; a read error may be responsible.

Including the terminal cysteine and phenylalanine, the CDR3 comprises 15 residues. The DNA shown is the 45-base CDR3, in frame from base 1. CDR1 and CDR2, looked up from the germline V gene, are SGHRS and YFSETQ. Without any cell sorting, total RNA and DNA were extracted together from around 20-30 mg of bulk tissue using the AllPrep DNA/RNA mini kit. Surgical resection was performed in China between late 2015 and 2016 on several patients with histopathologically diagnosed primary liver carcinoma. At the time of sampling, the patients had chronic HBV infection and had not received any treatment. Five spatially separated regions were sampled per tumor: superior, inferior, left-lateral and right-lateral poles, plus the tumor centre. Histology showed that every tumor sample contained more than 85% viable tumor cells. Pieces of fresh tumor and adjacent tissue were cut in half, with one half kept in RNAlater at -80 degrees C and the other half sent for histology.

The paper as a whole reports these results and caveats: Only 4 to 6 patients were included in the study, and the authors note that the findings should be validated in a larger study. The top 250 clones made up a significantly larger repertoire fraction in tumors than in blood (p = 0.039). Because only the TCR beta chain was sequenced and unpaired alpha chains were not captured, true repertoire diversity is likely underestimated. Pairs of tumor regions showed greater repertoire overlap (mean 36%) than tumor-adjacent pairs (roughly 17%) or tumor-blood pairs (about 14%), which is consistent with antigen-driven expansion. Comparison of CD4+ and CD8+ T cell repertoires was precluded by the use of bulk unsorted samples. Only roughly 7-24% of top clones appeared in all five regions of a tumor, which suggests that tumor-infiltrating T cells are spatially heterogeneous.

TCRbeta-specific cDNA was reverse-transcribed from 500 ng total RNA using a constant-region primer and ProtoScript II reverse transcriptase. Construction of the TCRbeta libraries relied on three nested rounds of multiplex PCR, following a slightly modified ARM-PCR procedure. The first two PCR rounds used multiplex TRBV1-TRBV30 forward primers with a Cbeta reverse primer, each for roughly 11 cycles. Sample barcodes and Illumina adapters were added in a final 25-cycle PCR with Deep VentR polymerase. Before sequencing, amplicons of 200-500 bp were gel-purified using a QIAquick gel extraction kit. An Illumina HiSeq 2500 was used to sequence the TCRbeta amplicons, generating 250-bp paired-end reads. From the authors' description of their analysis: Trimmomatic v0.33 was used to quality-trim the reads, and FLASH v1.2.11 was used to merge paired reads so that full CDR3 sequences could be recovered. MiGEC v1.2.1b assigned V, D and J germline segments to the rearranged TCRbeta sequences. Clonotype statistics, along with Shannon-Wiener diversity indices, were calculated using VDJtools v1.0.0. To cut down on sampling bias, every analysis after diversity analysis relied on just the 250 most abundant clonotypes from each sample. TCRdb reanalyzed the raw reads on its own, using fastp at Q25 for trimming and MiXCR for clone calling, and kept in-frame beta chains. Under each unique CDR3 protein, matching rows form one entry showing the most common genes and DNA. The V and J calls here are based on TCRdb, not the publication. The sample profile shows approximately 190,000 distinct CDR3 sequences; roughly 80% of them were found once. About a sixth of the sample goes to the ten largest clones.

The sequence links TRBV5-1 to TRBJ1-2, and TRBD1 aligns with 9 junction nucleotides. Sample: tumor tissue from primary liver carcinoma. The sequence came from a man aged 35 to 55 with primary liver carcinoma and hepatitis B virus infection. This receptor has the CDR3 CASSPTQDRGYGHTF. Read as DNA, the sequence is TGCGCCAGCAGCCCGACCCAGGACAGGGGTTATGGCCACACCTTC.